What follows are 19 T cell receptor beta chains derived from one specimen sequenced in a study of T cell repertoires in cytomegalovirus infection (dated by TCRdb to between 2018 and 2020). Sequencing relied on an Illumina HiSeq 1500. TCRdb reprocessing: public reads trimmed at Q25 with fastp, clones called with MiXCR, in-frame beta chains kept. Identical CDR3 protein sequences are pooled into one entry, listed with their most common genes and DNA. In this sample the table shows a few hundred thousand distinct CDR3 sequences, 15% to 20% of which occur a single time. Around 11% of the sample rests with the top ten. What was sequenced was PBMCs. The source of these receptors is a human donor in good health (CMV status not recorded). Some clones in this sample may be carry-over from other donors' samples.

The J gene is TRBJ1-3, the V gene TRBV9; D may be TRBD1 (6 bases). The germline V gene encodes CDR1 SGDLS and CDR2 YYNGEE. The V gene lost 4 bases and the J gene lost 3 bases, with 14 bases spanning the gap. This CDR3 has 15 residues. The CDR3 region has the DNA TGTGCCAGCAGCCGGGGGCAGGGTCGTGGAAACACCATATATTTT. Translated, it gives CASSRGQGRGNTIYF. Full variable domain (outside the CDR3, taken from reference TRBV9 and TRBJ1-3): DSGVTQTPKHLITATGQRVTLRCSPRSGDLSVYWYQQSLDQGLQFLIQYYNGEERAKGNILERFSAQQFPDLHSELNLSSLELGDSALYFCASSRGQGRGNTIYFGEGSWLTVV.

The table lists this clonotype with a few counts. V usage is TRBV20-1 and J usage is TRBJ2-2; 8 nucleotides align to TRBD1. Looked up from germline, CDR1 is DFQATT and CDR2 is SNEGSKA (reference sequence). Germline trimming cut 5 bases from V and 2 bases from J; bases unmatched to any gene: 10. This CDR3 spans 16 amino acids. The CDR3: CSAGRPGQGNTGELFF. CDR3 nucleotide sequence: TGCAGTGCTGGAAGGCCAGGACAGGGCAACACCGGGGAGCTGTTTTTT.

This clonotype was counted ten times or more. The chain is built from TRBV7-2 and TRBJ2-1; 7 bases are shared with TRBD2. Per germline, CDR1 SGHTA and CDR2 FQGNSA. J gave up 4 bases and V 7 bases, and 10 bases lay outside the gene matches. The CDR3 is 15 amino acids. CDR3 bases: TGTGCCAGCACCTTGATGGAGCGGGGATACAATGAGCAGTTCTTC. Amino acids: CASTLMERGYNEQFF. The full variable domain, its missing parts supplied by reference TRBV7-2 and TRBJ2-1, is GAGVSQSPSNKVTEKGKDVELRCDPISGHTALYWYRQSLGQGLEFLIYFQGNSAPDKSGLPSDRFSAERTGGSVSTLTIQRTQQEDSAVYLCASTLMERGYNEQFFGPGTRLTVL.

This chain uses TRBV3-1 with TRBJ2-7; the D call may be TRBD1 or TRBD2 (5 bases each). The V gene's germline CDR1 is LGHDT and CDR2 YNNKEL (reference sequence). V dropped 0 bases and J dropped 6 bases, with 9 bases sitting between them. The length of the CDR3 is 13 residues. The CDR3 loop is CASSQDGGSEQYF. The CDR3, as DNA: TGTGCCAGCAGCCAAGATGGGGGTTCCGAGCAGTACTTC.

This clonotype was seen only a few times. The chain joins TRBV19 to TRBJ1-3, with TRBD1 as a possible D gene (6 bases). The CDR3 loop spans 13 amino acids. The V gene's germline CDR1 is LNHDA and CDR2 SQIVND (reference sequence). Trimming removed 9 bases from V and 0 bases from J, with 9 bases in between. The CDR3 DNA follows: TGTGCCAGCGGACAGAACTCTGGAAACACCATATATTTT. Its translation is CASGQNSGNTIYF.

The chain joins TRBV5-5 to TRBJ1-1; D possibly corresponds to TRBD1 (6 bases). CDR1 and CDR2 from the germline V gene are SGHKS and YYEKEE (reference sequence). This CDR3 contains 16 residues. V shed 0 bases and J shed 3 bases, with 15 bases lying between them. The CDR3 loop reads CASSLALGAQDTEAFF. In DNA, the CDR3 is TGTGCCAGCAGCTTGGCTTTGGGGGCGCAGGACACTGAAGCTTTCTTT.

This clonotype was seen repeatedly, ten times or more. This chain uses TRBV6-8 with TRBJ2-7, with 10 bases that match TRBD1. V shed 5 bases, J shed 6 bases, and the junction held 4 bases outside the gene matches. In germline, CDR1 is MNHGY, CDR2 SAAAGT. The CDR3 sequence is 13 residues long. CDR3 DNA: TGTGCCAGCAGTCCCCGGGACAGGGGCGAGCAGTACTTC. Its protein product is CASSPRDRGEQYF.

In this sample, this clonotype turned up many times. The chain carries TRBV27 and TRBJ2-5; D unclear. Trimming shortened V by 3 bases and J by 7 bases, and 12 bases separated the two germline ends. This CDR3 contains 13 residues. Germline assignment: CDR1 MNHEY and CDR2 SMNVEV (reference sequence). As DNA, the CDR3 is TGTGCCAGCAGTTTTTCCAGCCCGGGGACCCAGTACTTC. Its protein is CASSFSSPGTQYF.

This clonotype came up many times. The gene calls are TRBV7-2 and TRBJ2-5; either TRBD1 or TRBD2 may supply D (6 bases each). The CDR3 consists of 13 residues. In germline, CDR1 is SGHTA, CDR2 FQGNSA. V was trimmed by 7 bases and J by 4 bases, leaving 13 bases between them. The CDR3 DNA is TGTGCCAGCAACGACAGGAGGGGAGAGACCCAGTACTTC. Translated, it gives CASNDRRGETQYF.

This clonotype was detected ten times or more. The chain employs TRBV4-3 and TRBJ1-1; D is perhaps TRBD1 (6 bases). In germline, CDR1 is LGHNA, CDR2 YSLEER. The CDR3 consists of 14 residues. V was clipped by 0 bases and J by 1 base, with 6 bases between them. The chain's CDR3 is CASSQDRGNTEAFF. The CDR3, as DNA: TGCGCCAGCAGCCAAGACAGGGGGAACACTGAAGCTTTCTTT.

This clonotype was counted between two and nine times. This chain uses TRBV7-2 with TRBJ2-5; D gene uncertain. V was shortened by 5 bases and J by 1 base, with 11 bases between the two germline ends. Germline lookup yields CDR1 SGHTA and CDR2 FQGNSA. This CDR3 is built from 14 residues. CDR3 region: CASSLPPGQETQYF. The CDR3 bases are TGTGCCAGCAGCCTACCGCCGGGCCAAGAGACCCAGTACTTC.

This clonotype showed up just a few times. The V call is TRBV20-1, the J call TRBJ1-1, with 8 positions matching TRBD1. After removal of 0 bases from V and 4 bases from J, the junction contained 7 bases not matched to a gene. CDR1 and CDR2 (germline): DFQATT, SNEGSKA (reference sequence). The CDR3 spans 15 residues. This chain's CDR3 is CSARDPGGSGTEAFF. The CDR3 DNA follows: TGCAGTGCTAGAGACCCAGGGGGCTCGGGCACTGAAGCTTTCTTT.

This clonotype appeared many times. The V call is TRBV10-3, the J call TRBJ1-2; 12 nucleotides line up with TRBD1. This CDR3 spans 15 amino acids. From germline, CDR1 is ENHRY and CDR2 SYGVKD. V trimming: 3 bases; J trimming: 6 bases; junction bases outside the gene matches: 5. The CDR3 nucleotides read TGTGCCATCAGTGATCGGGGGACAGGGGGCGATGGCTACACCTTC. Encoded protein: CAISDRGTGGDGYTF.

This clonotype was seen a handful of times. The chain recombines TRBV13 with TRBJ2-2, with 9 bases fitting TRBD1. CDR1 and CDR2 from the germline V gene are PRHDT and FYEKMQ (reference sequence). With 6 bases clipped from V and 3 bases from J, the junction kept 5 bases outside the gene matches. The CDR3 contains 15 residues. The CDR3 is CASSQTGGDTGELFF. As DNA, the CDR3 is TGTGCCAGCAGTCAGACAGGGGGGGACACCGGGGAGCTGTTTTTT.

The chain joins TRBV12-3 or TRBV12-4 to TRBJ1-5, with D unclear. The CDR3 extends over 12 amino acids. Trimming cost V 2 bases and J 7 bases, with 6 bases left between them. The CDR3 sequence is CASSLLSQPQHF. Written as DNA, the CDR3 is TGTGCCAGCAGTTTATTGTCACAGCCCCAGCATTTT.

Only a few counts were recorded for this clonotype. The gene calls are TRBV19 and TRBJ2-3, with D perhaps matching TRBD1 (6 bases). The CDR3 totals 14 residues. V was pared by 6 bases and J by 4 bases, with 14 bases between. The V gene's germline CDR1 is LNHDA and CDR2 SQIVND (reference sequence). The CDR3, as DNA: TGTGCCAGTAGCCCGGGCCCAGGGGCAGATACGCAGTATTTT. Encoded protein: CASSPGPGADTQYF.

The V gene is TRBV6-2 or TRBV6-3, the J gene TRBJ2-1; perhaps TRBD2 as D (7 bases). V was shortened by 10 bases and J by 9 bases, with 25 bases between the two germline ends. CDR3 length equals 15 residues. The germline V gene has CDR1 MNHEY and CDR2 SVGEGT. The CDR3 coding sequence is TGTGCCATCTTTCCAGTGGCGGGGGCCCCTGGTGAGCAGTTCTTC. As protein: CAIFPVAGAPGEQFF.

This clonotype was observed a single time. The J gene is TRBJ2-7, the V gene TRBV6-5, with 8 bases that match TRBD2. CDR3 length: 16 amino acids. Trimming removed 3 bases from V and 4 bases from J; junction bases left unmatched: 11. CDR1 is MNHEY and CDR2 is SVGAGI in the germline V gene. CDR3 sequence (DNA): TGTGCCAGCAGTTATAGTGCCGGCGGGGGGAAATACGAGCAGTACTTC. It codes for CASSYSAGGGKYEQYF.

Many counts were recorded for this clonotype. The chain recombines TRBV12-3 or TRBV12-4 with TRBJ1-3, with 8 bases fitting TRBD1. This CDR3 has 14 amino acids. Trimming at V came to 5 bases and at J to 4 bases, leaving 4 bases not matched to a gene. CDR3 DNA sequence: TGTGCCAGCAGTGCAGGGGGCCCGGGAAACACCATATATTTT. Amino acid sequence: CASSAGGPGNTIYF.